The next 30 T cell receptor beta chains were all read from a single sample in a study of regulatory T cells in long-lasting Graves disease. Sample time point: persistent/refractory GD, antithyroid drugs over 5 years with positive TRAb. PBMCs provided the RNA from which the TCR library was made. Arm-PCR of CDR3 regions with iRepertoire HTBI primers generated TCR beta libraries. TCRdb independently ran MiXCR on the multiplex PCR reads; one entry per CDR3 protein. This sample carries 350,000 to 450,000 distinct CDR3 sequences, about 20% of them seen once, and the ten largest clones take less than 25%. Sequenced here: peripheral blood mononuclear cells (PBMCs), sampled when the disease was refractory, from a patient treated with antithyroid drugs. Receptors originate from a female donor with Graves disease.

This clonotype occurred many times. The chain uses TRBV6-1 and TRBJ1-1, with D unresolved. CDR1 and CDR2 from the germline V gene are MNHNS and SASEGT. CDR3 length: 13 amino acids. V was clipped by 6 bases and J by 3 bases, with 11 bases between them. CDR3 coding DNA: TGTGCCAGCAGGGACCCGGAGGACACTGAAGCTTTCTTT. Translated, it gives CASRDPEDTEAFF.

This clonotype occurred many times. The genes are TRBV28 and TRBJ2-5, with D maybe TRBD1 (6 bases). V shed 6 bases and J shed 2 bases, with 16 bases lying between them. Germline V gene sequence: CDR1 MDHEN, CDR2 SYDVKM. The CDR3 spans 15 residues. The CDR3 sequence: CASSPGQGSQETQYF. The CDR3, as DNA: TGTGCCAGCAGCCCAGGCCAGGGGTCTCAAGAGACCCAGTACTTC.

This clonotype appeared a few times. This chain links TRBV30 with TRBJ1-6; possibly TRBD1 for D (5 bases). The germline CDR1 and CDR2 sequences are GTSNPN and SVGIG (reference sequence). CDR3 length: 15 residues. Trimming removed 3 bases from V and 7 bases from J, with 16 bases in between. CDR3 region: CAWRIDSKGNSPLHF. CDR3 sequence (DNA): TGTGCCTGGAGGATAGACAGTAAGGGGAATTCACCCCTCCACTTT.

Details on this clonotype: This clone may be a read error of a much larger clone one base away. The CDR3 DNA follows: TGTGCCAGCAGTTCCTCACCGGGACAGGGGCCCAATGAGCAGTACTTC. Protein product: CASSSSPGQGPNEQYF. The chain employs TRBV12-3 or TRBV12-4 and TRBJ2-5; 10 bases map to TRBD1. V dropped 4 bases and J dropped 11; count of bases not matched to a gene: 16. The CDR3 runs 16 residues.

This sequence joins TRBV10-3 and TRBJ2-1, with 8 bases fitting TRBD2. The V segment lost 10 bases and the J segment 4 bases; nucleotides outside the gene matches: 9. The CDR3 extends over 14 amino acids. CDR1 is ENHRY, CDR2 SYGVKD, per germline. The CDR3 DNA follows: TGTGCCACCCCCTCCGGGAGGGATTACAATGAGCAGTTCTTC. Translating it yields CATPSGRDYNEQFF.

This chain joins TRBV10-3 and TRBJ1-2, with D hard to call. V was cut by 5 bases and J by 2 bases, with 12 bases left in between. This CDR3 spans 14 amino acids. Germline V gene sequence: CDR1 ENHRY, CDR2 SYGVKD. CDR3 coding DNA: TGTGCCATCAGTTTCTCTTCGGGGAACTATGGCTACACCTTC. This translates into CAISFSSGNYGYTF.

CDR3 nucleotide sequence: TGTGCCAGCAGTTTGGTGGGGGGAGGGCCGGGATATACGCAGTATTTT. Encoded protein: CASSLVGGGPGYTQYF. The V and J genes are TRBV28 and TRBJ2-3, with 7 bases matching TRBD2. Germline lookup yields CDR1 MDHEN and CDR2 SYDVKM. J was trimmed by 7 bases and V by 3 bases; bases with no gene match: 13. The CDR3 contains 16 residues.

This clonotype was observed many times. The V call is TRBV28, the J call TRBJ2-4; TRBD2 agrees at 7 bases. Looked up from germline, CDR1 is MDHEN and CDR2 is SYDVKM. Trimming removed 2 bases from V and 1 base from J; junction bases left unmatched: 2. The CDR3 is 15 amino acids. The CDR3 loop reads CASSLPGRAKNIQYF. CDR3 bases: TGTGCCAGCAGTTTACCCGGGAGGGCCAAAAACATTCAGTACTTC.

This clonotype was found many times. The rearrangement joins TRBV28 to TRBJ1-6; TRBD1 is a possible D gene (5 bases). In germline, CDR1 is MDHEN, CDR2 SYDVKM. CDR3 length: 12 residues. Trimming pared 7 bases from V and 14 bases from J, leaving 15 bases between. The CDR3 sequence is CASTTRGISLHF. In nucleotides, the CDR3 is TGTGCCAGCACCACAAGGGGAATTTCCCTCCACTTT.

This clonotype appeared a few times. The CDR3 DNA reads as TGTGCCAGCAGCCAAGTCCCTCCGACTAGCGGGAGCCCCTACGAGCAGTACTTC. Translated, it gives CASSQVPPTSGSPYEQYF. The chain carries TRBV3-1 and TRBJ2-7, with 12 positions matching TRBD2. There are 18 residues in the CDR3. Trimming took 1 base from V and 2 from J; bases not matched to a gene: 9. Germline values: CDR1 LGHDT, CDR2 YNNKEL (reference sequence).

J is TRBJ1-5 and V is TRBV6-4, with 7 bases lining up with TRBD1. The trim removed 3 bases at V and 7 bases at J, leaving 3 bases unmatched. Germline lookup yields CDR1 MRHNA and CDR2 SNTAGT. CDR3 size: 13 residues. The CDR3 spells CASSESGGQPQHF. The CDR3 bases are TGTGCCAGCAGTGAATCAGGGGGACAGCCCCAGCATTTT.

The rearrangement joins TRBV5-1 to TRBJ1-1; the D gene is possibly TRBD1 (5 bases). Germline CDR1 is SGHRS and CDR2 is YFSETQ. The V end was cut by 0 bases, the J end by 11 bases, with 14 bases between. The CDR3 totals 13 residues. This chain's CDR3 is CASSLDGGIGAFF. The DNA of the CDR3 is TGCGCCAGCAGCTTGGATGGGGGGATCGGGGCTTTCTTT.

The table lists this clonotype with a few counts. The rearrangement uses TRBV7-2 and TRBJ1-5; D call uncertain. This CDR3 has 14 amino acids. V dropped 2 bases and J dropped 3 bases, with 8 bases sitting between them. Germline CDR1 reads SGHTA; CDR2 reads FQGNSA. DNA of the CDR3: TGTGCCAGCAGCTTACATGGGAACAATCAGCCCCAGCATTTT. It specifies CASSLHGNNQPQHF. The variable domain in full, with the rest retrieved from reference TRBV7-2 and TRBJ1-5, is GAGVSQSPSNKVTEKGKDVELRCDPISGHTALYWYRQSLGQGLEFLIYFQGNSAPDKSGLPSDRFSAERTGGSVSTLTIQRTQQEDSAVYLCASSLHGNNQPQHFGDGTRLSIL.

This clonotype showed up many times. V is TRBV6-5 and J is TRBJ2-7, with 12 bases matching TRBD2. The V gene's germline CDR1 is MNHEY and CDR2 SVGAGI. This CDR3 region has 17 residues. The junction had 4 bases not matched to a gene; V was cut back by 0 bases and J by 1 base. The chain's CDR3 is CASSYSSTSGRSYEQYF. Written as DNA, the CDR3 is TGTGCCAGCAGTTACTCTTCAACTAGCGGGAGGTCCTACGAGCAGTACTTC.

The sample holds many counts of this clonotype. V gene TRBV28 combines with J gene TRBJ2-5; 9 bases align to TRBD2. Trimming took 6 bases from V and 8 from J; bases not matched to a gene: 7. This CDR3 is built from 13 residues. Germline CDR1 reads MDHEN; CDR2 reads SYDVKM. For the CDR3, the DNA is TGTGCCAGCAGGCCGGGACTAGCTCCTACCCAGTACTTC. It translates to CASRPGLAPTQYF.

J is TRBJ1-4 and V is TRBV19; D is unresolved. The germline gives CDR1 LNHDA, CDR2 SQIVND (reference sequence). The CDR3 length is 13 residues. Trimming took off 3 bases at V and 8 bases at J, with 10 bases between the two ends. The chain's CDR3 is CASSITSGEKLFF. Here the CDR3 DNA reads TGTGCCAGTAGTATCACATCGGGAGAAAAACTGTTTTTT.

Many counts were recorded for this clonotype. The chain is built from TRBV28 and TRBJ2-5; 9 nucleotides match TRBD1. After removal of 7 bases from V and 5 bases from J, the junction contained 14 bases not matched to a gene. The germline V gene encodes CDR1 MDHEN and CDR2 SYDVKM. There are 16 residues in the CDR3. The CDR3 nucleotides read TGTGCCAGCAAAATCTCCCGGGACAGGGTGTCGGAGACCCAGTACTTC. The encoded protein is CASKISRDRVSETQYF.

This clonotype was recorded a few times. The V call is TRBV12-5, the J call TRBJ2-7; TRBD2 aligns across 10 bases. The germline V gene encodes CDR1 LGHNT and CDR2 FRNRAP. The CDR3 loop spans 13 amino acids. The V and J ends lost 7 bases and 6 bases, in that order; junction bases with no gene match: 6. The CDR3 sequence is CASARGLAFEQYF. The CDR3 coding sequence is TGTGCTAGTGCCCGGGGACTAGCGTTCGAGCAGTACTTC.

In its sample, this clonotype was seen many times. In nucleotides, the CDR3 is TGCAGCGTTGACAACGGCGGGGGGAACACCTACGAGCAGTACTTC. Residues: CSVDNGGGNTYEQYF. The chain carries TRBV29-1 and TRBJ2-7; 8 nucleotides line up with TRBD2. Germline V lookup: CDR1 SQVTM, CDR2 ANQGSEA. The CDR3 is made up of 15 amino acids. V shed 3 bases and J 2 bases; nucleotides not matched to a gene: 9.

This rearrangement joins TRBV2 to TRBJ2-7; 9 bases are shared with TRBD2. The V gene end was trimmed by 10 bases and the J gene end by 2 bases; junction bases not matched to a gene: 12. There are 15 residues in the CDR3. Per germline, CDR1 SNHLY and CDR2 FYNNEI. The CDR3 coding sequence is TGTGCCATTAGCATCGGAGGGACTAGCACCTACGAGCAGTACTTC. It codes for CAISIGGTSTYEQYF.

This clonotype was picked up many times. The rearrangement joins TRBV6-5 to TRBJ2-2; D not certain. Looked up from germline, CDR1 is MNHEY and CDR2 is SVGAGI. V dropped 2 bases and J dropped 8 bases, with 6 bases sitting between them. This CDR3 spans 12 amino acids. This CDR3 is CASSYGWGELFF. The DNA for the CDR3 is TGTGCCAGCAGTTACGGGTGGGGGGAGCTGTTTTTT.

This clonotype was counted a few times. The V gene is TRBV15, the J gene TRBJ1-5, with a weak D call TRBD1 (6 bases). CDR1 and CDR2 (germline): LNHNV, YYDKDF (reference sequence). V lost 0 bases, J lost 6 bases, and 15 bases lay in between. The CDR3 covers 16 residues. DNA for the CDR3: TGTGCCACCAGCAGAGATTTGGGGGGGCTGGGTCAGCCCCAGCATTTT. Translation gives CATSRDLGGLGQPQHF.

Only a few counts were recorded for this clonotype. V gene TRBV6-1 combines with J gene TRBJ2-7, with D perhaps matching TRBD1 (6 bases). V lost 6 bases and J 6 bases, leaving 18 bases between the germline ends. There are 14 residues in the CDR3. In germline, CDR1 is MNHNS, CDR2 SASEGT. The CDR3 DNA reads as TGTGCCAGCAGGACCCGGGACAACCCCTTCGAGCAGTACTTC. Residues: CASRTRDNPFEQYF.

The CDR3 nucleotides read TGTGCCAGCAGTTTATCTCAGTCTGAGCAGTTCTTC. Residues: CASSLSQSEQFF. The chain links TRBV28 to TRBJ2-1; D call uncertain. CDR3 size: 12 residues. Germline CDR1 is MDHEN and CDR2 is SYDVKM. The ends were cut back, 1 base at V and 9 bases at J, with 7 bases in the middle.

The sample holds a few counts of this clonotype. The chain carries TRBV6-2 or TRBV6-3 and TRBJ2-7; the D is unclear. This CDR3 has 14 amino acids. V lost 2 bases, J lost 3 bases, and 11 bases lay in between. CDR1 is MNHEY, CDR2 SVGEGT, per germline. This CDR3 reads CASSYGGVNYEQYF. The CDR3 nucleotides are TGTGCCAGCAGTTACGGCGGAGTAAACTACGAGCAGTACTTC.

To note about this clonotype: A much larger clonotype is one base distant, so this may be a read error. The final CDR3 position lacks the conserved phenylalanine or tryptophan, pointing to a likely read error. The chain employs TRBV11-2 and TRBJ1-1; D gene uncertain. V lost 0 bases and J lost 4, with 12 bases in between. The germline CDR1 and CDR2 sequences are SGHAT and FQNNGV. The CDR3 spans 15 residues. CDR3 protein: CASSLDQLRGTEAFL. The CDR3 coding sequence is TGTGCCAGCAGCTTAGATCAGTTGCGGGGCACTGAAGCTTTCCTT.

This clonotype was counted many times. The CDR3 DNA is TGTGCCAGCAGCGGGACAGGGAGCCAGCCCCAGCATTTT. It encodes CASSGTGSQPQHF. J is TRBJ1-5 and V is TRBV6-1, with TRBD1 matching 9 bases. Looked up from germline, CDR1 is MNHNS and CDR2 is SASEGT. The CDR3 runs to 13 residues. With 6 bases clipped from V and 7 bases from J, the junction kept 4 bases outside the gene matches.

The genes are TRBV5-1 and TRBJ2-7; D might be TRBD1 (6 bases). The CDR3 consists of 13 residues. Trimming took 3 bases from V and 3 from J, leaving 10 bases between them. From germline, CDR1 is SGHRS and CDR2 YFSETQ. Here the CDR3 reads CASSSGTIYEQYF. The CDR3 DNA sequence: TGCGCCAGCAGCTCCGGGACAATCTACGAGCAGTACTTC.

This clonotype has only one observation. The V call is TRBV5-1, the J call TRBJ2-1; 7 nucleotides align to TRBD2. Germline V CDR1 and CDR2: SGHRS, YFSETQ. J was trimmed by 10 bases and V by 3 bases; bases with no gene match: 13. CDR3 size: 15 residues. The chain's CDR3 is CASSSKRDPLEEQFF. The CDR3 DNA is TGCGCCAGCAGCTCCAAGCGGGACCCCCTTGAGGAGCAGTTCTTC.

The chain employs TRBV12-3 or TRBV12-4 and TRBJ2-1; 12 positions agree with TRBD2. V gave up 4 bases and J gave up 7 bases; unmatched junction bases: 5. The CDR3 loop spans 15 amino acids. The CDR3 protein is CASSSRLAGVNEQFF. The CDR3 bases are TGTGCCAGCAGTTCCCGACTAGCGGGAGTAAATGAGCAGTTCTTC.